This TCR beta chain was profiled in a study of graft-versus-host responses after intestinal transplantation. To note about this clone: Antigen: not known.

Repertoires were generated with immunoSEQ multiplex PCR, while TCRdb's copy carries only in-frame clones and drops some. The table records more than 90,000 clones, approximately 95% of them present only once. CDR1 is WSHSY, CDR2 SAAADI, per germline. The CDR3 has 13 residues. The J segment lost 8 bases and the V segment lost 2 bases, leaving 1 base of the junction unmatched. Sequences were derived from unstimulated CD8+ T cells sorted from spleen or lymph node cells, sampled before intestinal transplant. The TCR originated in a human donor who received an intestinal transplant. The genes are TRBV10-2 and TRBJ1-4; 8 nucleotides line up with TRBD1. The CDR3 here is CASSETGGEKLFF. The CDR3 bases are TGCGCCAGCAGTGAGACAGGGGGGGAAAAACTGTTTTTT.